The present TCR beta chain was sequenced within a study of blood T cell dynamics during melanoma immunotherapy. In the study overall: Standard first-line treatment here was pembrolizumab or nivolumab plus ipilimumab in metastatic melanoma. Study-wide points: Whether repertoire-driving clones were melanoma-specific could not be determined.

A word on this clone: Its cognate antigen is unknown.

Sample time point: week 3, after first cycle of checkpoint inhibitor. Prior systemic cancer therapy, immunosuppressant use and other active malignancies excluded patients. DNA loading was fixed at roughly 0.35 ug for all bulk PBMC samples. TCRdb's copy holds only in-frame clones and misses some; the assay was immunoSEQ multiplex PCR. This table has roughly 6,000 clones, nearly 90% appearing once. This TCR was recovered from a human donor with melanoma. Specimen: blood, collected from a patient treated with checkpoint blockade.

The CDR3 nucleotides are TGTGCCAGCAGCTTAACTCGGCAGGGCGACGAGCAGTACTTC. Its translation is CASSLTRQGDEQYF. V and J are TRBV11-2 and TRBJ2-7; D might be TRBD1 (5 bases). The CDR3 extends over 14 amino acids. V was pared by 2 bases and J by 5 bases, with 13 bases between. Germline V gives CDR1 SGHAT, CDR2 FQNNGV.